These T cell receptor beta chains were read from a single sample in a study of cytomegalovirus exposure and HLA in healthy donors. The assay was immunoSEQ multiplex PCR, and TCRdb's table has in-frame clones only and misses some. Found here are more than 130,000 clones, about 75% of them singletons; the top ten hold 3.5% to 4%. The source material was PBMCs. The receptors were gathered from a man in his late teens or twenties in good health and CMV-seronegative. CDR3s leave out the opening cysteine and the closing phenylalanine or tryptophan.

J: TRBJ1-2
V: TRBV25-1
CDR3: ASSEVGDPGGYT

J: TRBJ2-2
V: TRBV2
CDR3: ASRPTPGNTGELF

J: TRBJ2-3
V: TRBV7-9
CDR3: ASSPWTSQASDTQY

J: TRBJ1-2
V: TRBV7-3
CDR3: ASSKGQGAGYT

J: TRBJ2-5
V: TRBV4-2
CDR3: ASSQEEGAQETQY

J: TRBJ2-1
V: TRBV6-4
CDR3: ASSLGQANNEQF

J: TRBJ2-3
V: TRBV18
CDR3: ASSPRTGSTDTQY

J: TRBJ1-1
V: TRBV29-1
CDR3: SVSVQGYTEAF

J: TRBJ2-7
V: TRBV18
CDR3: ASSRGTAYEQY

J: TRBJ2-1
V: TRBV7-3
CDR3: ASSLGTSGNEQF

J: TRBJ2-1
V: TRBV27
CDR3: ASSLKAGGPYEQF

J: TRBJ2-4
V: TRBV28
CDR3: ASSPTAMVKNIQY

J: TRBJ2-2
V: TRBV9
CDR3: ASSVRGDSTGELF

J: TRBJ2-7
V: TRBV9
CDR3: ASSVGRGTPYEQY

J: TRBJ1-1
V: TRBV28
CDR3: ASSLQGTEAF

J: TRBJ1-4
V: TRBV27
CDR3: ASSWTGEDEKLF

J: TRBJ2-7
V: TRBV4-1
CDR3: ASSRTDLSGYEQY

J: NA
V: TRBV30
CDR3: AWSVPLGDTLSYEQY

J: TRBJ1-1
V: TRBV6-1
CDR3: ASSEWRDQAF

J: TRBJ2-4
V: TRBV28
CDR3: ATDGLAGGDIQY

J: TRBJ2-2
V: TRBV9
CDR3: ASGSGPNTGELF

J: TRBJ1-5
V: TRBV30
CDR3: AWSVLPGQPQH

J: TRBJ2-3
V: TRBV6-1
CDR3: ASSPDWDTQY

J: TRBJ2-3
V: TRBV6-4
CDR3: ASSEFSGSTDTQY

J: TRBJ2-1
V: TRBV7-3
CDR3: ASSLTTGLAGDEQF

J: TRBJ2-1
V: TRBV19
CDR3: ASSIKGASEQF

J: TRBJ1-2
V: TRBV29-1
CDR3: SVEDPAFVDRGYGYT

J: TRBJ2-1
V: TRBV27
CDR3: ASSAGTASYNEQF

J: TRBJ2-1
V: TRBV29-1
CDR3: SATMGHNEQF

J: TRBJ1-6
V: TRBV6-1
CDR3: ASSERGQYNSPLH

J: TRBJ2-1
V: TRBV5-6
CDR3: ASSLTQGETSPDNEQF

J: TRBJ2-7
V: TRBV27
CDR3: ASSLRLAHISYEQY

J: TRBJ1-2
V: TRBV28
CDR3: ASTAQGGTNYGYT

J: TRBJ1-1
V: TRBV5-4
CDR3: ASSVGQGGTEAF

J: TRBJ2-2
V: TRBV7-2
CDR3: ATQSGSRDTGELF

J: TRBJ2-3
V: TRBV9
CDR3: ASNTRGGSTDTQY

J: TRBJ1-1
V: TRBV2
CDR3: ASTLQLGTEAF

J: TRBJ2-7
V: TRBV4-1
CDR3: ASSQVWGHEQY

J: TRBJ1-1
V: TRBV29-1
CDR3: SVAGTEAF

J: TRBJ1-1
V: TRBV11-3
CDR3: ASSLVLGGPGSF

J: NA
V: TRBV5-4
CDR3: ASSSGTDYEQY

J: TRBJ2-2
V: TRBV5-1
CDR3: ASSFGGADTGELF

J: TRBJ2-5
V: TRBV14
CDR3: ASSQDSLPYFKQETQY

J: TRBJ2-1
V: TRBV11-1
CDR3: ASSLGQGWNEQF

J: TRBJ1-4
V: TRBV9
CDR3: ASSLRQGGNEKLF

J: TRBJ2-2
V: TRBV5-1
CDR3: ASSLLAGHRELF

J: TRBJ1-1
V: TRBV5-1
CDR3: ASSSGGRNTEAF

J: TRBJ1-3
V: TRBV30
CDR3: AWGGRGSGNTIY

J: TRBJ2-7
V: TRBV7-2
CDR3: ASSFLTSSHLYEQY

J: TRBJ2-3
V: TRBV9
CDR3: ASSDLIAGGTDTQY

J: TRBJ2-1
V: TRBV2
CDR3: ASSVGRESFNEQF

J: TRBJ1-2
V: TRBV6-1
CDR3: ASSEFRGGPGYGYT

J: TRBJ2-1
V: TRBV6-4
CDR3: ASRERGGDEQF

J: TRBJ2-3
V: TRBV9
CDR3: ASSGEGRDTQY

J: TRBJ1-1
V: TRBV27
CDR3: ASSLQGLATEAF

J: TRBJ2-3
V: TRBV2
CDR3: ASSRQGMGSTDTQY

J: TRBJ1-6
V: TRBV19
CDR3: ASSIWTGGTPLH

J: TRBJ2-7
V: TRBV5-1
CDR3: ASSHDYSGGYEQY

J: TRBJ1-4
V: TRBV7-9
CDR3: ASSLGTGDEKLF

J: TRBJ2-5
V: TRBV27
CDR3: ASSTTSGTVGETQY